What follows are 10 T cell receptor beta chains derived from one specimen sequenced in a study. TCRdb reanalysed the 5' RACE reads using MiXCR and keeps one entry per CDR3 protein. The sample has some 40,000 distinct CDR3 sequences, 29% seen once. Sequencing was carried out using memory CD4+ T cells sorted from a lymph node. Sample subset: memory CD4+ T cells, CD4+CD45RO+CD25-. The receptors were sampled from a female donor with breast cancer.

The CDR3, as DNA: TGTGCCAGCAGTTTAAGTGGCGGGAGTTCCCACGAGCAGTACTTC. This gives the protein CASSLSGGSSHEQYF. The V call is TRBV27, the J call TRBJ2-7; 7 bases agree with TRBD2. The germline V gene has CDR1 MNHEY and CDR2 SMNVEV (reference sequence). This CDR3 comprises 15 residues. Unmatched junction bases numbered 9, after V lost 2 bases and J lost 5 bases.

The chain joins TRBV5-5 to TRBJ2-1, with 9 nucleotides matching TRBD1. The CDR3 runs to 17 residues. The trim removed 4 bases at V and 2 bases at J, leaving 10 bases unmatched. From germline, CDR1 is SGHKS and CDR2 YYEKEE (reference sequence). The CDR3 region is CASSPSGQGLAYNEQFF. DNA of the CDR3: TGTGCCAGCAGCCCGAGTGGACAGGGGCTGGCCTACAATGAGCAGTTCTTC.

The chain recombines TRBV9 with TRBJ1-1; unclear D gene. The CDR3 has 13 residues. Trimming stripped 0 bases from V and 7 bases from J, with 10 bases between. Germline assignment: CDR1 SGDLS and CDR2 YYNGEE. CDR3 amino acids: CASSVGGSGEAFF. The DNA for the CDR3 is TGTGCCAGCAGCGTAGGTGGCTCGGGTGAAGCTTTCTTT. The full variable domain, in which reference TRBV9 and TRBJ1-1 provide the parts outside the CDR3, is DSGVTQTPKHLITATGQRVTLRCSPRSGDLSVYWYQQSLDQGLQFLIQYYNGEERAKGNILERFSAQQFPDLHSELNLSSLELGDSALYFCASSVGGSGEAFFGQGTRLTVV.

This clonotype has more than one count but fewer than ten. The rearrangement joins TRBV2 to TRBJ2-7, with TRBD2 matching 7 bases. CDR3 size: 14 residues. CDR1 is SNHLY, CDR2 FYNNEI, per germline. With 3 bases clipped from V and 6 bases from J, the junction kept 8 bases outside the gene matches. The CDR3 nucleotides read TGTGCCAGCAGTGACCCAGGACTAGACTCCGAGCAGTACTTC. Translating it yields CASSDPGLDSEQYF.

With respect to this clonotype: One junction end does not reproduce the germline sequence, and a read error may be involved. This chain links TRBV7-8 with TRBJ2-7; weak D call: TRBD1 (5 bases). The CDR3 has 16 amino acids. Germline CDR1 reads SGHVS; CDR2 reads FQNEAQ. DNA for the CDR3: TGTGCCAGCGGCTTCGGCACCCGACAGTTAACCTACGAGCAGTACTTC. Amino acids: CASGFGTRQLTYEQYF.

V is TRBV11-2 and J is TRBJ1-1; a possible D gene is TRBD1 (6 bases). The germline V and J ends were trimmed by 5 bases and 4 bases, with 17 bases remaining between them. The CDR3 length is 15 residues. CDR1 is SGHAT, CDR2 FQNNGV, per germline. The CDR3 DNA reads as TGTGCCAGCAGCCTCTACGAGGGCAGGGGCACTGAAGCTTTCTTT. This codes for CASSLYEGRGTEAFF.

The V gene is TRBV9, the J gene TRBJ2-2; D perhaps matches TRBD1 (6 bases). From germline, CDR1 is SGDLS and CDR2 YYNGEE. V dropped 3 bases and J dropped 4 bases, with 10 bases sitting between them. The CDR3 consists of 14 residues. The CDR3, as DNA: TGTGCCAGCAGCGCAGGGGAGTTCACCGGGGAGCTGTTTTTT. It is translated as CASSAGEFTGELFF.

This clonotype has just a few counts. The J gene is TRBJ1-1, the V gene TRBV12-3 or TRBV12-4, with a possible D match to TRBD1 (5 bases). V was cut by 3 bases and J by 7 bases, with 6 bases left in between. The CDR3 consists of 11 residues. For the CDR3, the DNA is TGTGCCAGCAGTTTTCAGGGTGAAGCTTTCTTT. Its translation: CASSFQGEAFF.

In regard to this clonotype: At one of its ends the junction is not consistent with the germline gene, which may arise from a read error. This chain uses TRBV4-1 with TRBJ2-3; 9 bases map to TRBD2. The CDR3 covers 16 residues. CDR1 and CDR2 from the germline V gene are MGHRA and YSYEKL. CDR3 residues: CASSRRLAGITDTRYF. CDR3 coding DNA: TGCGCCAGCAGCCGTAGGCTAGCGGGAATCACAGATACGCGGTATTTT.

This clonotype has only a few counts. This chain uses TRBV12-3 or TRBV12-4 with TRBJ1-5, with D possibly TRBD1 on 6 matching bases. Trimming removed 6 bases from V and 3 bases from J, with 12 bases in between. The CDR3 extends over 14 amino acids. CDR3 bases: TGTGCCAGCAGCTTCGGACAGTCCAATCAGCCCCAGCATTTT. It translates to CASSFGQSNQPQHF.